This T cell receptor (beta chain) was observed in a study of tumor-infiltrating lymphocytes in primary liver carcinoma. Study-wide background: Tumors were stage T1-T3 N0M0, about 4 to 11 cm across.

This clonotype appeared a single time. Antigen: not known. Mismatch with germline at one junction end may stem from a read error. Broader study findings: Pairs of tumor regions overlapped more than tumor-adjacent and tumor-blood pairs did. Only around 7.5-25% of top clones occurred in all five tumor regions.

The study co-extracted DNA and RNA from about 19-30 mg of unsorted bulk tissue. Viable tumor cell content exceeded 90% in every tumor sample. TCR beta cDNA was reverse-transcribed from approximately 0.45 ug of total RNA. The reaction used a constant-region primer and ProtoScript II reverse transcriptase. Generation of the TCR beta libraries relied on three nested multiplex PCR rounds using slightly modified ARM-PCR. It was with TRBV1-TRBV30 forward primers and a C-beta reverse primer that the first two PCR rounds were run, at around 11 cycles each. TCRdb passed the multiplex PCR reads through MiXCR, listing each CDR3 protein once. Among 90,000 to 100,000 distinct CDR3 sequences, about three quarters were seen once, and the ten largest hold 7.5% to 10%. Germline V lookup: CDR1 MNHNY, CDR2 SVGAGI (reference sequence). The CDR3 is made up of 13 amino acids.

Sequenced input: liver tumor tissue from sampling region 5. The subset here: tumor region T5, tumor centre. The TCR sequence derives from a woman aged 60-75 years with primary liver carcinoma and hepatitis B virus infection. The chain has TRBV6-6 and TRBJ1-2, with D uncertain. This chain's CDR3 is CASSYEENYGYTF. In DNA form, the CDR3 reads TGTGCCAGTAGTTACGAGGAGAACTATGGCTACACCTTC.